Below, 30 T cell receptor beta chains from the same sample are listed, as sequenced in a study of CD8 T cells in Susac syndrome. An input of about 0.5 to 1 ug of RNA was subjected to reverse transcription using random hexamers. MiXCR, run by TCRdb on the immunoSEQ multiplex PCR reads, gives a single entry per CDR3 protein. The data contain some 300,000 distinct CDR3 sequences, over 75% of them seen just once; the ten biggest clones take up about 0.17%. The sequencing input was CD8+ T cells from PBMCs. The receptors were sampled from a human donor with multiple sclerosis.

The chain employs TRBV2 and TRBJ2-7, with 8 bases that match TRBD1. The germline CDR1 and CDR2 sequences are SNHLY and FYNNEI. The V segment lost 3 bases and the J segment 3 bases; nucleotides outside the gene matches: 7. The CDR3 totals 15 residues. Here the CDR3 reads CASSEVQGGIYEQYF. The CDR3 DNA follows: TGTGCCAGCAGTGAGGTACAGGGGGGAATCTACGAGCAGTACTTC.

CDR3 protein: CASSWTALGNEQFF. CDR3 DNA: TGTGCCAGCAGCTGGACAGCCCTGGGGAATGAGCAGTTCTTC. This sequence joins TRBV7-2 and TRBJ2-1; maybe TRBD1 (6 bases). Germline V lookup: CDR1 SGHTA, CDR2 FQGNSA. The CDR3 totals 14 residues. The ends were cut back, 4 bases at V and 7 bases at J, with 14 bases in the middle.

V gene TRBV28 combines with J gene TRBJ2-7, with 8 positions matching TRBD2. The CDR3 contains 14 residues. Looked up from germline, CDR1 is MDHEN and CDR2 is SYDVKM. The V and J ends lost 5 bases and 1 base, in that order; junction bases with no gene match: 4. The CDR3 sequence is CASSPAGASYEQYF. Here the CDR3 DNA reads TGTGCCAGCAGTCCAGCGGGGGCGTCCTACGAGCAGTACTTC.

The rearrangement uses TRBV28 and TRBJ2-1, with TRBD1 matching over 7 bases. The CDR3 runs to 15 residues. After removal of 5 bases from V and 3 bases from J, the junction contained 7 bases not matched to a gene. From germline, CDR1 is MDHEN and CDR2 SYDVKM. As DNA, the CDR3 is TGTGCCAGCAGTGATCCCGGGACAGACTACAATGAGCAGTTCTTC. This sequence encodes CASSDPGTDYNEQFF.

The chain carries TRBV14 and TRBJ2-2; 7 nucleotides match TRBD1. CDR3 length equals 17 residues. The germline gives CDR1 SGHDN, CDR2 FVKESK. V lost 0 bases and J lost 4; bases outside the gene matches: 8. CDR3 in amino acids: CASSQERTGLGTGELFF. The CDR3 region has the DNA TGTGCCAGCAGCCAAGAACGGACAGGTCTGGGCACCGGGGAGCTGTTTTTT.

This chain uses TRBV28 with TRBJ1-3; 7 bases are a match to TRBD1. Germline assignment: CDR1 MDHEN and CDR2 SYDVKM. The CDR3 consists of 14 residues. With V trimmed by 5 bases and J by 2 bases, 3 bases remained unmatched. CDR3 in amino acids: CASSAGQTGNTIYF. The CDR3 DNA reads TGTGCCAGCAGTGCGGGACAGACTGGAAACACCATATATTTT.

V gene TRBV7-9 combines with J gene TRBJ2-6; D uncertain. The CDR3 contains 18 residues. Looked up from germline, CDR1 is SEHNR and CDR2 is FQNEAQ (reference sequence). V gave up 5 bases and J gave up 2 bases, with 19 bases separating them. CDR3 sequence reads: CASSHTGPKPPGANVLTF. The CDR3 region has the DNA TGTGCCAGCAGCCACACCGGGCCAAAACCGCCTGGGGCCAACGTCCTGACTTTC.

This clonotype was recorded only once. One end of the junction varies from germline; a read error may be responsible. The chain links TRBV7-7 to TRBJ2-1; 13 bases agree with TRBD2. The CDR3 has 15 amino acids. Per the germline V gene, CDR1 is SSHAT and CDR2 is FNYEAQ (reference sequence). In DNA form, the CDR3 reads TGTGCTAGCAGCCTGACTAGCGGGAGGAGATATGAGCAGTTCTTC. Translation: CASSLTSGRRYEQFF. Full variable domain (missing parts from reference TRBV7-7 and TRBJ2-1): GAGVSQSPRYKVTKRGQDVTLRCDPISSHATLYWYQQALGQGPEFLTYFNYEAQPDKSGLPSDRFSAERPEGSISTLTIQRTEQRDSAMYRCASSLTSGRRYEQFFGPGTRLTVL.

The CDR3 here is CASSFGPGAGEQYF. In DNA form, the CDR3 reads TGCGCCAGCAGCTTCGGTCCTGGGGCCGGCGAGCAGTACTTC. The chain couples TRBV5-1 to TRBJ2-7, with D maybe TRBD1 (5 bases). Trimming left V 2 bases short and J 6 bases short, with 15 bases between. Germline loops: CDR1 SGHRS, CDR2 YFSETQ. The CDR3 consists of 14 residues.

This sequence joins TRBV18 and TRBJ2-7; D is ambiguous. The germline V gene encodes CDR1 KGHSH and CDR2 LQKENI. The CDR3 length is 13 residues. V lost 4 bases and J 3 bases, leaving 10 bases between the germline ends. The CDR3 coding sequence is TGTGCCAGCTCACGATCGGCCCGCTACGAGCAGTACTTC. Protein sequence: CASSRSARYEQYF.

The chain carries TRBV5-1 and TRBJ2-7, with TRBD2 matching 11 bases. J gave up 3 bases and V 4 bases, and 9 bases lay outside the gene matches. The CDR3 loop spans 16 amino acids. CDR1 and CDR2 (germline): SGHRS, YFSETQ. For the CDR3, the DNA is TGCGCCAGCAGCATCGGACTAGCGGGCCTAGTCTACGAGCAGTACTTC. Translation: CASSIGLAGLVYEQYF.

The genes are TRBV27 and TRBJ1-1; weak D call: TRBD1 (5 bases). Germline CDR1 MNHEY, CDR2 SMNVEV (reference sequence). The germline V and J ends were trimmed by 8 bases and 3 bases, with 16 bases remaining between them. The CDR3 covers 14 residues. The CDR3 DNA sequence: TGTGCCAGCTTTAGATCCGACAGTTACACTGAAGCTTTCTTT. Translation gives CASFRSDSYTEAFF.

This sequence joins TRBV13 and TRBJ2-3; 13 positions agree with TRBD2. This CDR3 is 16 amino acids long. With V trimmed by 5 bases and J by 3 bases, 5 bases remained unmatched. Germline CDR1 and CDR2: PRHDT and FYEKMQ (reference sequence). CDR3 bases: TGTGCCAGCAGCCTACTAGCGGGGGGGCAGACAGATACGCAGTATTTT. This translates into CASSLLAGGQTDTQYF.

This clonotype was recorded a few times. The rearrangement joins TRBV13 to TRBJ2-7; D is perhaps TRBD1 (7 bases). The germline V gene has CDR1 PRHDT and CDR2 FYEKMQ (reference sequence). V lost 2 bases and J lost 7, with 12 bases in between. The CDR3 runs to 13 residues. CDR3 residues: CASSLTGAGEQYF. The CDR3 bases are TGTGCCAGCAGCTTAACAGGGGCGGGGGAGCAGTACTTC.

The V and J genes are TRBV12-3 or TRBV12-4 and TRBJ2-4; D unresolved. V shed 2 bases and J shed 4 bases, with 0 bases lying between them. The CDR3 has 11 residues. The DNA for the CDR3 is TGTGCCAGCAGTTTAAAAAACATTCAGTACTTC. It is translated as CASSLKNIQYF.

This clonotype was detected only a few times. V gene TRBV20-1 combines with J gene TRBJ2-7; 9 bases fit TRBD2. Trimming cost V 3 bases and J 0 bases; bases outside gene matches: 6. CDR3 length equals 15 residues. Germline V CDR1 and CDR2: DFQATT, SNEGSKA (reference sequence). The CDR3 bases are TGCAGTGCTAGTGCTAGCGGGGAAAGCTCCTACGAGCAGTACTTC. It specifies CSASASGESSYEQYF.

The genes are TRBV19 and TRBJ2-7; 9 nucleotides line up with TRBD1. V lost 4 bases and J lost 5; bases outside the gene matches: 12. The CDR3 sequence is 16 residues long. Germline lookup yields CDR1 LNHDA and CDR2 SQIVND (reference sequence). CDR3 region: CASSTRPGTGMNEQYF. The CDR3 coding sequence is TGTGCCAGTAGTACCCGTCCCGGGACAGGGATGAACGAGCAGTACTTC.

This clonotype was seen a single time. The chain has TRBV2 and TRBJ2-2; D is ambiguous. This CDR3 is 15 amino acids long. Germline V CDR1 and CDR2: SNHLY, FYNNEI. V was shortened by 2 bases and J by 7 bases, with 14 bases between the two germline ends. This CDR3 is CASSEYRIGLGELFF. DNA of the CDR3: TGTGCCAGCAGTGAATATAGGATAGGGCTCGGGGAGCTGTTTTTT.

The chain combines TRBV29-1 with TRBJ2-7; TRBD2 aligns across 10 bases. V lost 4 bases and J lost 0; bases outside the gene matches: 21. The V gene's germline CDR1 is SQVTM and CDR2 ANQGSEA. CDR3 length: 20 residues. The CDR3 nucleotides read TGCAGCGTTGGCGCCATTCCTAGCGGGAGTCCTTCGTGGGCCTCCTACGAGCAGTACTTC. Protein product: CSVGAIPSGSPSWASYEQYF.

The chain combines TRBV25-1 with TRBJ2-4, with D possibly matching TRBD1 (5 bases). Germline assignment: CDR1 MGHDK and CDR2 SYGVNS. V gave up 4 bases and J gave up 0 bases, with 16 bases separating them. The CDR3 spans 17 residues. The CDR3 loop reads CASSGRQTTVAKNIQYF. In nucleotides, the CDR3 is TGTGCCAGCAGTGGGAGACAGACAACCGTAGCCAAAAACATTCAGTACTTC. Variable domain in full (rest from reference TRBV25-1 and TRBJ2-4): EADIYQTPRYLVIGTGKKITLECSQTMGHDKMYWYQQDPGMELHLIHYSYGVNSTEKGDLSSESTVSRIRTEHFPLTLESARPSHTSQYLCASSGRQTTVAKNIQYFGAGTRLSVL.

This clonotype was picked up one time. The CDR3 sequence is CASSLQASGSIYEQFF. CDR3 nucleotides: TGTGCCAGCAGTTTACAGGCTAGCGGGAGTATTTATGAGCAGTTCTTC. The gene calls are TRBV28 and TRBJ2-1; 10 bases are a match to TRBD2. CDR3 length: 16 amino acids. The V and J ends lost 2 bases and 8 bases, in that order; junction bases with no gene match: 9. Germline V gene data show CDR1 as MDHEN and CDR2 as SYDVKM.

This rearrangement joins TRBV29-1 to TRBJ2-7; D unclear. The length of the CDR3 is 13 residues. Germline V gene lookup returns CDR1 SQVTM and CDR2 ANQGSEA. V lost 4 bases to trimming and J lost 0 bases, with 10 bases between them. CDR3 protein: CSVGVGSSYEQYF. CDR3 nucleotide sequence: TGCAGCGTTGGAGTCGGTTCCTCCTACGAGCAGTACTTC.

V usage is TRBV29-1 and J usage is TRBJ1-3, with unresolved D. Trimming removed 3 bases at V and 0 bases at J, with 9 bases between. The germline CDR1 and CDR2 sequences are SQVTM and ANQGSEA. CDR3 size: 14 residues. Here the CDR3 DNA reads TGCAGCGTTGAGATCAGTGGCTCTGGAAACACCATATATTTT. Translation: CSVEISGSGNTIYF.

This clonotype was recorded once. This chain joins TRBV2 and TRBJ2-1; TRBD1 matches 8 bases. J gave up 1 base and V 6 bases, and 5 bases lay outside the gene matches. Germline CDR1 SNHLY, CDR2 FYNNEI. CDR3 length equals 15 residues. The CDR3 spells CASSAGQVSYNEQFF. DNA for the CDR3: TGTGCCAGCAGCGCGGGACAGGTTTCCTACAATGAGCAGTTCTTC.

The chain links TRBV3-1 to TRBJ2-7, with 7 positions matching TRBD2. Germline V lookup: CDR1 LGHDT, CDR2 YNNKEL (reference sequence). Trimming took 3 bases from V and 5 from J; bases not matched to a gene: 4. The CDR3 consists of 13 residues. The CDR3 bases are TGTGCCAGCAGCCATCCTGGGGGGGACGAGCAGTACTTC. Translating gives CASSHPGGDEQYF.

This chain links TRBV27 with TRBJ1-3, with D unresolved. Trimming left V 2 bases short and J 0 bases short, with 5 bases between. This CDR3 has 14 residues. The germline gives CDR1 MNHEY, CDR2 SMNVEV (reference sequence). CDR3 nucleotides: TGTGCCAGCAGTTTAACCTCCTCTGGAAACACCATATATTTT. Its protein is CASSLTSSGNTIYF.

CDR3 coding DNA: TGTGCCAGCAGGGATAGCGGGGAGAGCACAGATACGCAGTATTTT. Protein sequence: CASRDSGESTDTQYF. This chain connects TRBV3-1 to TRBJ2-3; TRBD2 matches 8 bases. With V trimmed by 6 bases and J by 0 bases, 5 bases remained unmatched. Germline V gene lookup returns CDR1 LGHDT and CDR2 YNNKEL (reference sequence). This CDR3 is 15 amino acids long.

The rearrangement joins TRBV5-6 to TRBJ2-5; TRBD2 is a possible D gene (5 bases). Trimming shortened V by 0 bases and J by 2 bases, and 17 bases separated the two germline ends. Germline V gene data show CDR1 as SGHDT and CDR2 as YYEEEE. The CDR3 has 17 residues. The CDR3, as DNA: TGTGCCAGCAGCTTGGTGGGAGAGGTCAGATCGCAAGAGACCCAGTACTTC. Its protein is CASSLVGEVRSQETQYF.

The chain employs TRBV6-2 or TRBV6-3 and TRBJ2-7; perhaps TRBD1 as D (5 bases). V was shortened by 0 bases and J by 4 bases, with 10 bases between the two germline ends. CDR3 length: 14 residues. Germline CDR1 reads MNHEY; CDR2 reads SVGEGT. The CDR3 reads CASSYSSPGYEQYF. Here the CDR3 DNA reads TGTGCCAGCAGTTACTCGTCGCCAGGGTACGAGCAGTACTTC.

This CDR3 reads CASSSSRGNDEQYF. CDR3 sequence (DNA): TGTGCCAGCAGCTCGAGTAGGGGGAACGACGAGCAGTACTTC. The genes are TRBV13 and TRBJ2-7; tentative D call: TRBD1 (6 bases). Trimming left V 4 bases short and J 5 bases short, with 15 bases between. The CDR3 is 14 residues long. Germline CDR1 reads PRHDT; CDR2 reads FYEKMQ (reference sequence).